These 8 T cell receptor beta chains were sequenced from one sample in a study of metastatic and nonmetastatic thyroid tumors. Using MiXCR, TCRdb reanalyzed the PCR reads. The profile shows approximately 30,000 clones, about 17% of them singletons. The entire patient cohort was treatment-naive prior to thyroid surgery. The material sequenced was blood. These receptors came from a female donor with papillary thyroid cancer or a benign thyroid nodule (not recorded which). Some clones in this sample may be carry-over from other donors' samples.

This clone was recorded a few times. J is TRBJ2-3 and V is TRBV6-5; no definite D call. The V gene's germline CDR1 is MNHEY and CDR2 SVGAGI. CDR3 size: 11 residues. Trimming pared 4 bases from V and 6 bases from J, leaving 5 bases between. The CDR3 loop reads CASSFSDTQYF. CDR3 in DNA: TGTGCCAGCAGTTTCTCTGATACGCAGTATTTT.

The chain uses TRBV6-1 and TRBJ2-7; 7 nucleotides agree with TRBD2. This CDR3 is built from 14 residues. With 5 bases clipped from V and 6 bases from J, the junction kept 10 bases outside the gene matches. Looked up from germline, CDR1 is MNHNS and CDR2 is SASEGT. CDR3 sequence: CASSLGLPGSEQYF. As DNA, the CDR3 is TGTGCCAGCAGTCTGGGACTACCGGGGAGCGAGCAGTACTTC.

This clone has a handful of counts. This chain joins TRBV5-1 and TRBJ2-3, with 12 bases aligning to TRBD2. CDR3 length: 16 amino acids. Losses at the gene ends were 4 bases for V and 1 base for J; bases not matched to a gene: 4. CDR1 and CDR2 from the germline V gene are SGHRS and YFSETQ. CDR3 coding DNA: TGCGCCAGCAGCCCGCGACTAGCGGGGGGCACAGATACGCAGTATTTT. Its protein product is CASSPRLAGGTDTQYF.

The chain links TRBV27 to TRBJ2-1; D is undetermined. This CDR3 is 14 amino acids long. The V gene lost 5 bases and the J gene lost 0 bases, with 8 bases spanning the gap. Per germline, CDR1 MNHEY and CDR2 SMNVEV (reference sequence). The CDR3 coding sequence is TGTGCCAGCAGTCCTCTCGACTCCTACAATGAGCAGTTCTTC. It translates to CASSPLDSYNEQFF.

This clone came up many times. V gene TRBV5-1 combines with J gene TRBJ1-2; D call uncertain. Germline values: CDR1 SGHRS, CDR2 YFSETQ. V shed 0 bases and J shed 2 bases, with 11 bases lying between them. The CDR3 has 15 amino acids. The chain's CDR3 is CASSLDPGGNYGYTF. CDR3 in DNA: TGCGCCAGCAGCTTGGATCCGGGTGGGAACTATGGCTACACCTTC.

In this sample, this clone turned up a few times. The chain is built from TRBV2 and TRBJ2-7; D perhaps matches TRBD2 (7 bases). Between the trimmed V and J ends, which lost 7 bases and 5 bases, there was a span of 21 bases. CDR3 length equals 15 residues. Germline loops: CDR1 SNHLY, CDR2 FYNNEI. The CDR3 loop is CASIGFTGGRDEQYF. CDR3 DNA: TGTGCCAGCATAGGGTTTACGGGGGGCAGGGACGAGCAGTACTTC.

This clone was seen many times. V gene TRBV2 combines with J gene TRBJ1-5, with TRBD1 as a possible D gene (6 bases). The CDR3 loop spans 14 amino acids. Trimming pared 6 bases from V and 9 bases from J, leaving 18 bases between. The V gene's germline CDR1 is SNHLY and CDR2 FYNNEI. The CDR3 protein is CASRATTGSGPQHF. DNA of the CDR3: TGTGCCAGCAGGGCGACGACAGGCTCGGGGCCCCAGCATTTT.

This clone was detected many times. V is TRBV10-2 and J is TRBJ2-7, with D perhaps TRBD1 or TRBD2 (7 bases each). The germline CDR1 and CDR2 sequences are WSHSY and SAAADI. V was cut by 10 bases and J by 4 bases, with 20 bases left in between. This CDR3 comprises 14 residues. CDR3 DNA: TGCGCCACTCAAGGGGGGGGACAGATTTACGAGCAGTACTTC. This gives the protein CATQGGGQIYEQYF.